The present T cell receptor (beta chain) was sequenced within a study of T cell responses to AZD1222 COVID-19 vaccine. Study-wide context: Second-dose groups at about 4 or about 12 weeks were pooled.

Notes on the study in general: Nearly half of unique spike-specific TCRs reportedly avoided B.1.351 and B.1.1.7 mutated regions. Clonal diversity was possibly underestimated, and white British individuals and females predominated among donors. At baseline, seropositivity was found in only six or seven AZD1222 recipients.

As for this clone: Its antigen is as yet unknown.

CDR3 size: 14 residues. V lost 5 bases and J lost 3, with 12 bases in between. CDR1 is SGHTA and CDR2 is FQGNSA in the germline V gene. The table came from immunoSEQ multiplex PCR; TCRdb's copy has only in-frame clones and leaves some out. The data hold under 140,000 clones, with around 81% observed a single time. Sequencing used peripheral blood, obtained on day 0 of AZD1222 vaccination. V gene TRBV7-2 combines with J gene TRBJ2-3; D is possibly TRBD2 (5 bases). The receptor was derived from an adult in good health. CDR3 residues: CASSPRRGTDTQYF. CDR3 nucleotides: TGTGCCAGCAGCCCCCGGAGAGGGACAGATACGCAGTATTTT.